What follows are 27 T cell receptor beta chains derived from one specimen sequenced in a study of neoadjuvant anti-PD-1 for oral cavity cancer (dated by TCRdb to 2020 to 2022). Library construction relied on the immunoSEQ multiplex PCR assay. Here the immuneACCESS table is served through TCRdb, limited to in-frame sequences with V and J called. Missing clones are a known gap in these copies; in checked studies unresolved V genes cover under half, and the rest lacks a known reason. This sample has around 67,000 clones in its table, and less than 90% of those were observed once. Of the sample, around 2.8% falls within the top ten clones. This specimen's time point label, interpreted: after neoadjuvant nivolumab, at surgical resection. This specimen consisted of PBMCs, obtained after nivolumab (anti-PD-1) treatment. All receptors come from a person aged 40 to 85 with oral cavity squamous cell carcinoma.

The V and J genes are TRBV4-1 and TRBJ2-6; no clear D. This CDR3 has 19 amino acids. Trimming took off 2 bases at V and 5 bases at J, with 22 bases between the two ends. Germline V gene data show CDR1 as MGHRA and CDR2 as YSYEKL. The CDR3 DNA reads TGCGCCAGCAGCCAAATAAGGGTAGAATCGGAATACTGGGCCAACGTCCTGACTTTC. Protein sequence: CASSQIRVESEYWANVLTF.

In its sample, this clone was seen once. The rearrangement links TRBV18 to TRBJ1-5; 9 bases are a match to TRBD1. This CDR3 has 15 residues. J gave up 6 bases and V 6 bases, and 9 bases lay outside the gene matches. Looked up from germline, CDR1 is KGHSH and CDR2 is LQKENI. The CDR3 sequence: CASSPSGTGLQPQHF. As DNA, the CDR3 is TGTGCCAGCTCCCCGTCAGGGACAGGGCTTCAGCCCCAGCATTTT.

The CDR3 reads CASSSQSGGGTEAFF. The CDR3 DNA reads as TGTGCCAGTAGTTCTCAGAGCGGGGGGGGAACTGAAGCTTTCTTT. The rearrangement links TRBV19 to TRBJ1-1; maybe TRBD1 (5 bases). The length of the CDR3 is 15 residues. Trimming pared 5 bases from V and 5 bases from J, leaving 18 bases between. The germline V gene encodes CDR1 LNHDA and CDR2 SQIVND (reference sequence). Based on the CDR3 plus reference TRBV19 and TRBJ1-1, the full variable domain is DGGITQSPKYLFRKEGQNVTLSCEQNLNHDAMYWYRQDPGQGLRLIYYSQIVNDFQKGDIAEGYSVSREKKESFPLTVTSAQKNPTAFYLCASSSQSGGGTEAFFGQGTRLTVV.

This chain connects TRBV7-3 to TRBJ1-4; D is undetermined. V was pared by 4 bases and J by 0 bases, with 9 bases between. This CDR3 comprises 15 residues. Germline V gives CDR1 SGHTA, CDR2 FQGTGA. In nucleotides, the CDR3 is TGTGCCAGCAGCTCAACGGGTGCAACTAATGAAAAACTGTTTTTT. Its protein is CASSSTGATNEKLFF.

CDR3 sequence reads: CASSLGGTDSSYNEQFF. CDR3 nucleotides: TGCGCCAGCAGCTTGGGCGGGACGGACAGCTCCTACAATGAGCAGTTCTTC. The V gene is TRBV5-1, the J gene TRBJ2-1, with D perhaps being TRBD1 or TRBD2 (6 bases each). The CDR3 runs to 17 residues. Looked up from germline, CDR1 is SGHRS and CDR2 is YFSETQ. The V and J ends lost 0 bases and 0 bases respectively, with 13 bases between them.

V is TRBV5-1 and J is TRBJ2-7; a possible D gene is TRBD2 (6 bases). The CDR3 totals 14 residues. The germline V and J ends were trimmed by 1 base and 7 bases, with 15 bases remaining between them. Looked up from germline, CDR1 is SGHRS and CDR2 is YFSETQ. CDR3 in DNA: TGCGCCAGCAGCTTGTTCCAGGGCGGGGAAGAGCAGTACTTC. As protein: CASSLFQGGEEQYF.

The chain has TRBV4-2 and TRBJ2-2; D is undetermined. The CDR3 sequence is 13 residues long. CDR1 LGHNA and CDR2 YNFKEQ come from the germline V gene. V lost 0 bases and J lost 5, with 4 bases in between. The chain's CDR3 is CASSQERTGELFF. The CDR3 nucleotides read TGTGCCAGCAGCCAAGAGCGGACCGGGGAGCTGTTTTTT.

The chain has TRBV2 and TRBJ2-7; TRBD2 is a possible D gene (5 bases). CDR1 and CDR2 from the germline V gene are SNHLY and FYNNEI. CDR3 length: 17 amino acids. V shed 6 bases and J shed 4 bases, with 25 bases lying between them. CDR3 amino acids: CASSTQDWPMFLYEQYF. The CDR3 DNA reads as TGTGCCAGCAGCACCCAGGACTGGCCGATGTTCTTATACGAGCAGTACTTC.

A note on this clone: Other DNA variants within this sample encode the same CDR3. The chain uses TRBV6-5 and TRBJ1-1; TRBD1 might be the D (5 bases). Germline CDR1 MNHEY, CDR2 SVGAGI. There are 14 residues in the CDR3. Trimming took 0 bases from V and 2 from J, leaving 7 bases between them. The CDR3, as DNA: TGTGCCAGCAGTTACTCCGGGGGAAACACTGAAGCTTTCTTT. It is translated as CASSYSGGNTEAFF.

This clone was observed a few times. The rearrangement uses TRBV20-1 and TRBJ1-2; D is unclear. The CDR3 length is 11 residues. In germline, CDR1 is DFQATT, CDR2 SNEGSKA (reference sequence). CDR3 bases: TGCAGCGGGGAGACTAACTATGGCTGGACCTTC. It encodes CSGETNYGWTF.

The chain joins TRBV7-9 to TRBJ2-3; 7 bases map to TRBD1. Germline CDR1 reads SEHNR; CDR2 reads FQNEAQ (reference sequence). This CDR3 spans 14 amino acids. The V gene end was trimmed by 5 bases and the J gene end by 0 bases; junction bases not matched to a gene: 2. Here the CDR3 DNA reads TGTGCCAGCAGCCAGGGACAGAGCACAGATACGCAGTATTTT. Amino acids: CASSQGQSTDTQYF.

The genes are TRBV25-1 and TRBJ1-6; TRBD1 matches at 7 bases. The CDR3 runs 15 residues. J gave up 7 bases and V 5 bases, and 8 bases lay outside the gene matches. CDR1 is MGHDK, CDR2 SYGVNS, per germline. CDR3 protein: CASSNQQGLNSPLHF. The CDR3 nucleotides are TGTGCCAGCAGTAACCAACAGGGGCTAAATTCACCCCTCCACTTT. Complete variable domain (other parts from reference TRBV25-1 and TRBJ1-6): EADIYQTPRYLVIGTGKKITLECSQTMGHDKMYWYQQDPGMELHLIHYSYGVNSTEKGDLSSESTVSRIRTEHFPLTLESARPSHTSQYLCASSNQQGLNSPLHFGNGTRLTVT.

The chain has TRBV5-1 and TRBJ1-5; 7 nucleotides align to TRBD1. CDR3 length: 14 residues. Germline CDR1 SGHRS, CDR2 YFSETQ. V was pared by 10 bases and J by 3 bases, with 10 bases of the junction left unmatched. CDR3 DNA sequence: TGCGCCTTATCCGACAGGGAGAACAATCAGCCCCAGCATTTT. This sequence encodes CALSDRENNQPQHF.

The sample holds a few counts of this clone. CDR3 amino acids: CASSVGQGTHNEQFF. The CDR3 coding sequence is TGTGCCAGCAGCGTAGGTCAGGGGACGCACAATGAGCAGTTCTTC. V usage is TRBV9 and J usage is TRBJ2-1; a possible D gene is TRBD1 (6 bases). Trimming took off 0 bases at V and 5 bases at J, with 12 bases between the two ends. Germline CDR1 reads SGDLS; CDR2 reads YYNGEE. CDR3 length equals 15 residues.

This clone was found once. The V and J genes are TRBV6-5 and TRBJ2-7; 7 bases map to TRBD1. The CDR3 length is 12 residues. The germline CDR1 and CDR2 sequences are MNHEY and SVGAGI. V gave up 6 bases and J gave up 7 bases; unmatched junction bases: 6. CDR3 sequence (DNA): TGTGCCAGCAGGTCGGACAGGCGAGAGCAGTACTTC. Protein: CASRSDRREQYF.

This chain uses TRBV19 with TRBJ1-1; D ambiguous. CDR1 is LNHDA, CDR2 SQIVND, per germline (reference sequence). V was cut by 3 bases and J by 4 bases, with 15 bases left in between. The CDR3 spans 15 residues. In nucleotides, the CDR3 is TGTGCCAGTAGTATGTTTCGGGGTGTCGGCACTGAAGCTTTCTTT. Translation: CASSMFRGVGTEAFF.

This chain connects TRBV5-8 to TRBJ2-7; D unresolved. Germline CDR1 reads SGHTS; CDR2 reads YDEGEE. V lost 3 bases, J lost 4 bases, and 8 bases lay in between. The CDR3 runs 12 residues. CDR3 sequence: CASSSRPYEQYF. In DNA, the CDR3 is TGTGCCAGCAGCTCACGACCTTACGAGCAGTACTTC.

V usage is TRBV6-5 and J usage is TRBJ2-7; no clear D. Germline CDR1 is MNHEY and CDR2 is SVGAGI. CDR3 length equals 13 residues. The V and J ends lost 6 bases and 3 bases respectively, with 12 bases between them. As DNA, the CDR3 is TGTGCCAGCAGCCCGCCGGATCTCTACGAGCAGTACTTC. Protein product: CASSPPDLYEQYF.

The CDR3 region has the DNA TGTGCCAGCAGTGGGGCAGGGGGCACAGATACGCAGTATTTT. Its translation: CASSGAGGTDTQYF. The chain is built from TRBV6-1 and TRBJ2-3, with D maybe TRBD1 (6 bases). The CDR3 covers 14 residues. Germline V lookup: CDR1 MNHNS, CDR2 SASEGT. Between the trimmed V and J ends, which lost 4 bases and 1 base, there was a span of 9 bases.

The V gene is TRBV29-1, the J gene TRBJ2-7; 10 bases line up with TRBD1. This CDR3 contains 13 residues. V was pared by 7 bases and J by 6 bases, with 9 bases of the junction left unmatched. Germline assignment: CDR1 SQVTM and CDR2 ANQGSEA. Here the CDR3 reads CSGGTGVGREQYF. In DNA, the CDR3 is TGCAGCGGGGGGACAGGGGTAGGTCGCGAGCAGTACTTC.

The chain couples TRBV7-3 to TRBJ2-2; 10 nucleotides align to TRBD1. Germline lookup yields CDR1 SGHTA and CDR2 FQGTGA. This CDR3 contains 15 residues. J lost 7 bases, V lost 6 bases, and 8 bases had no gene match. CDR3 bases: TGTGCCAGCAGTCCGACAGGGGGCTCGGGCGGGGAGCTGTTTTTT. Translated, it gives CASSPTGGSGGELFF.

The J gene is TRBJ2-7, the V gene TRBV27; D not certain. V was trimmed by 3 bases and J by 5 bases, leaving 5 bases between them. CDR3 length equals 11 residues. Germline V gene lookup returns CDR1 MNHEY and CDR2 SMNVEV (reference sequence). This CDR3 reads CASSFLDEQYF. The CDR3 nucleotides are TGTGCCAGCAGTTTTCTAGACGAGCAGTACTTC.

This clone was picked up one time. The V gene is TRBV4-1, the J gene TRBJ2-5; 11 bases align to TRBD2. The length of the CDR3 is 18 residues. Germline trimming cut 1 base from V and 5 bases from J; bases unmatched to any gene: 12. The germline CDR1 and CDR2 sequences are MGHRA and YSYEKL. The CDR3 spells CASSQVNLGTSGPETQYF. In DNA form, the CDR3 reads TGCGCCAGCAGCCAAGTCAACCTCGGGACTAGCGGCCCGGAGACCCAGTACTTC.

The chain joins TRBV11-3 to TRBJ2-3; D remains unclear. The CDR3 spans 14 residues. The germline V gene has CDR1 SGHNT and CDR2 YENEEA. The ends were cut back, 4 bases at V and 0 bases at J, with 8 bases in the middle. CDR3 nucleotide sequence: TGTGCCAGCAGCTCTTTTCCTAGCACAGATACGCAGTATTTT. It specifies CASSSFPSTDTQYF.

The chain carries TRBV7-9 and TRBJ2-2; D is uncertain. Trimming left V 7 bases short and J 7 bases short, with 13 bases between. The germline gives CDR1 SEHNR, CDR2 FQNEAQ (reference sequence). This CDR3 spans 13 amino acids. The DNA of the CDR3 is TGTGCCAGCACCCCTGGGAATGGCGGGGAGCTGTTTTTT. Protein sequence: CASTPGNGGELFF. Using reference TRBV7-9 and TRBJ2-2 for the parts outside the CDR3, the full variable domain is DTGVSQNPRHKITKRGQNVTFRCDPISEHNRLYWYRQTLGQGPEFLTYFQNEAQLEKSRLLSDRFSAERPKGSFSTLEIQRTEQGDSAMYLCASTPGNGGELFFGEGSRLTVL.

CDR3 in amino acids: CASSLVPGNAYGYTF. CDR3 DNA sequence: TGCGCCAGCAGCTTGGTTCCAGGGAACGCCTATGGCTACACCTTC. The chain recombines TRBV5-1 with TRBJ1-2; a possible D gene is TRBD1 (5 bases). The CDR3 runs to 15 residues. The germline CDR1 and CDR2 sequences are SGHRS and YFSETQ. V shed 0 bases and J shed 4 bases, with 13 bases lying between them.

The chain joins TRBV10-3 to TRBJ1-2; D is possibly TRBD1 (6 bases). Germline values: CDR1 ENHRY, CDR2 SYGVKD. Deletions cut 3 bases from V and 5 bases from J, with 13 bases between. There are 14 residues in the CDR3. The CDR3 loop is CAISESQGWYGYTF. The CDR3 DNA is TGTGCCATCAGTGAATCCCAGGGGTGGTATGGCTACACCTTC.